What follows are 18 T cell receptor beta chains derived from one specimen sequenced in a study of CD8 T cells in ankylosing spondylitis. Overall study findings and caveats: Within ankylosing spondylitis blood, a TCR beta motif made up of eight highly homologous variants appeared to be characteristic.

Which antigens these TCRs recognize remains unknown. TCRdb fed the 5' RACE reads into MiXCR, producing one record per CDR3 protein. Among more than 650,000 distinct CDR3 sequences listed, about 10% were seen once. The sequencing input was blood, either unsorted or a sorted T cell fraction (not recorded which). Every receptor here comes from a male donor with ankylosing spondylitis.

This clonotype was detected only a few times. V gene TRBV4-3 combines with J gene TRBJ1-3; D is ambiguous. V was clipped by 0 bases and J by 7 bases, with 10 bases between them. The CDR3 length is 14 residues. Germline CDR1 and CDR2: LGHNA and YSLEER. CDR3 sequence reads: CASSQDSLSNTIYF. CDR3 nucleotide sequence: TGCGCCAGCAGCCAAGATTCTCTGAGTAACACCATATATTTT.

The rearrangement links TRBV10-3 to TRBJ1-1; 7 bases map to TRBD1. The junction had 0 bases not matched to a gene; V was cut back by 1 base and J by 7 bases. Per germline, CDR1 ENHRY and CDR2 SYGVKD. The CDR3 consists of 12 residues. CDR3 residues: CAISEWDSEAFF. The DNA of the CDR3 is TGTGCCATCAGTGAGTGGGACAGTGAAGCTTTCTTT.

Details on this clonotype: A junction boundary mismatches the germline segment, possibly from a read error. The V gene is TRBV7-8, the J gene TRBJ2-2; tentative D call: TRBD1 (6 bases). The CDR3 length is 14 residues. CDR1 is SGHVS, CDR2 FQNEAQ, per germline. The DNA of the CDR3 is TGTGCCAGCAGTTATCAGGGGAGCACCGAGGAGCTGTTTTTT. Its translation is CASSYQGSTEELFF.

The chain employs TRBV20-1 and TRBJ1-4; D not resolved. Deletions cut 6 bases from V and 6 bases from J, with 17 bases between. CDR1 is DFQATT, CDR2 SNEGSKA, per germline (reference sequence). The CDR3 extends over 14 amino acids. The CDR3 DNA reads TGCAGTGCCGCCTCCTGCGACCCCCATGAAAAACTGTTTTTT. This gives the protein CSAASCDPHEKLFF.

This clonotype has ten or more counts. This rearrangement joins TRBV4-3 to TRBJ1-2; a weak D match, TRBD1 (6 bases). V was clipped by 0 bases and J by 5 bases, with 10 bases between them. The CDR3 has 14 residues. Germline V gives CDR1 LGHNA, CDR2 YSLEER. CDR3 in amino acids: CASSQEDRGYGYTF. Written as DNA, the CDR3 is TGCGCCAGCAGCCAAGAGGACAGAGGTTATGGCTACACCTTC.

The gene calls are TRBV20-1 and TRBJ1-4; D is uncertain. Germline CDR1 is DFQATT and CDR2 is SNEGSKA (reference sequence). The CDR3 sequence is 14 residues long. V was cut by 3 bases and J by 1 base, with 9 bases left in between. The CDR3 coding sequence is TGCAGTGCTAGTAACCCCGGAACTAATGAAAAACTGTTTTTT. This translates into CSASNPGTNEKLFF.

The CDR3 nucleotides are TGTGCCAGCAGTGAAAATGTTGACGTGGGTAATGAAAAACTGTTTTTT. Its protein is CASSENVDVGNEKLFF. This rearrangement joins TRBV25-1 to TRBJ1-4; D not certain. The CDR3 extends over 16 amino acids. V lost 2 bases and J 4 bases, leaving 14 bases between the germline ends. Per germline, CDR1 MGHDK and CDR2 SYGVNS.

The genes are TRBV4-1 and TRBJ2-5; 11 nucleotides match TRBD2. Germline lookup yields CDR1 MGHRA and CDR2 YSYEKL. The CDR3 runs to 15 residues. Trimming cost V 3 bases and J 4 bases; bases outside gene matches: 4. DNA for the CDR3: TGCGCCAGCAGCCACTTACTAGCGGGAGTAGAGACCCAGTACTTC. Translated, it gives CASSHLLAGVETQYF.

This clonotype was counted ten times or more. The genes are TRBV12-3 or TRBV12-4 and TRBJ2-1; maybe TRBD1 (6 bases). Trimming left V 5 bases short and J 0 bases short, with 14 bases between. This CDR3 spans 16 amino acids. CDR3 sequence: CASSPRRQDSYNEQFF. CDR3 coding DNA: TGTGCCAGCAGTCCGAGAAGACAGGACTCCTACAATGAGCAGTTCTTC.

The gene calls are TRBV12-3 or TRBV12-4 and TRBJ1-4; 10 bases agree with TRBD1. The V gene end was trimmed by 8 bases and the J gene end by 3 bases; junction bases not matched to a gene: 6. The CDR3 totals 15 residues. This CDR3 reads CASCRQGAANEKLFF. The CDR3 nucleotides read TGTGCCAGCTGTAGACAGGGGGCAGCTAATGAAAAACTGTTTTTT.

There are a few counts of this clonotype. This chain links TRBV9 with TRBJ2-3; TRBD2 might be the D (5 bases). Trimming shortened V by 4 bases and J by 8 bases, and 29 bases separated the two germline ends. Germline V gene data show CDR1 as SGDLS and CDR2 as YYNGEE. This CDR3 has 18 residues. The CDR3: CASSRRLSGSRADSTQYF. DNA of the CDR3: TGTGCCAGCAGCCGCCGGTTGTCGGGGTCCCGAGCAGACTCTACGCAGTATTTT.

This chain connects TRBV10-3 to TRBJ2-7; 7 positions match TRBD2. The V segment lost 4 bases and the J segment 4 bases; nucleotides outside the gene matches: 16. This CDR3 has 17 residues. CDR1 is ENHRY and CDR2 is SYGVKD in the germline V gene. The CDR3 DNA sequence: TGTGCCATCAGTGCCCCAACTGGGAGGGAAACCAAATACGAGCAGTACTTC. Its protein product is CAISAPTGRETKYEQYF.

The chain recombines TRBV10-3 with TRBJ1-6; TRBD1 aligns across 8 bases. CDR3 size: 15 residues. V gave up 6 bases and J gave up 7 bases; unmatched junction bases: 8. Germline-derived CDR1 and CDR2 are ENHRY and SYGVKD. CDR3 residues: CAISPQGARNSPLHF. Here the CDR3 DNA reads TGTGCCATCAGCCCTCAGGGGGCGAGAAATTCACCCCTCCACTTT.

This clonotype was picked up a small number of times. CDR3 DNA sequence: TGTGCCAGCAGCGATAAGAGGGGATCGGGGGAGACCCAGTACTTC. It translates to CASSDKRGSGETQYF. This chain joins TRBV7-2 and TRBJ2-5; perhaps D is TRBD1 or TRBD2 (5 bases each). Trimming removed 5 bases from V and 5 bases from J, with 18 bases in between. The CDR3 is 15 amino acids. CDR1 SGHTA and CDR2 FQGNSA come from the germline V gene.

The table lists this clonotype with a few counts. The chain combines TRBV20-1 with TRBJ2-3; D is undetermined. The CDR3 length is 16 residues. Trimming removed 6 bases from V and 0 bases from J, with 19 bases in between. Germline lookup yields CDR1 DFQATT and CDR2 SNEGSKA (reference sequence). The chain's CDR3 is CSAKNRVGMSTDTQYF. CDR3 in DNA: TGCAGTGCCAAAAATAGGGTGGGAATGAGCACAGATACGCAGTATTTT.

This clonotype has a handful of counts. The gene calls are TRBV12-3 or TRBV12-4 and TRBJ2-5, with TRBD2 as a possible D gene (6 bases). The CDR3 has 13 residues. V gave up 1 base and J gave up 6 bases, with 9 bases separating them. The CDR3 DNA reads TGTGCCAGCAGTTTAGTCGGCGGGAAGACCCAGTACTTC. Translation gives CASSLVGGKTQYF.

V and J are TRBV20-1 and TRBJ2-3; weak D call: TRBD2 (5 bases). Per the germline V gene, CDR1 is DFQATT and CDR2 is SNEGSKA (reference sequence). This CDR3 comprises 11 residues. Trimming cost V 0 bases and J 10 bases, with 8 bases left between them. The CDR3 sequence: CSARDSAAQYF. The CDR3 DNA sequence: TGCAGTGCTAGAGATAGCGCCGCGCAGTATTTT.

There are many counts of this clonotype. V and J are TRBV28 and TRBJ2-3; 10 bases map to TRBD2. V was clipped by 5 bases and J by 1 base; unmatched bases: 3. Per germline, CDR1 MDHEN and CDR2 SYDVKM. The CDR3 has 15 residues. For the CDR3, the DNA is TGTGCCAGCAGTAGCCTAGCGGGAGGCACAGATACGCAGTATTTT. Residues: CASSSLAGGTDTQYF. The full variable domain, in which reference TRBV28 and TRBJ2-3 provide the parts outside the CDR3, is DVKVTQSSRYLVKRTGEKVFLECVQDMDHENMFWYRQDPGLGLRLIYFSYDVKMKEKGDIPEGYSVSREKKERFSLILESASTNQTSMYLCASSSLAGGTDTQYFGPGTRLTVL.